This T cell receptor beta chain was recorded in a study of beta chain features in type 1 diabetes. The study, taken as a whole, reports: Compared to healthy donors, patients appeared to have naive, central memory and Treg TCRB repertoires that were more alike. Patients with Type 1 diabetes showed moderately but significantly shorter TCRB CDR3s in all four CD4+ subsets.

Of note for this clone: Its antigen is not identified.

Investigators reverse transcribed all isolated RNA, so they sequenced expressed TCRB transcripts. Clones were sequenced by immunoSEQ multiplex PCR, and TCRdb holds only the in-frame ones, with some missing. The sample gives over 200,000 clones, about a tenth of which show up once; around 0.015% is in the top ten. CDR3 length: 16 residues. Trimming removed 5 bases from V and 4 bases from J; junction bases left unmatched: 9. In germline, CDR1 is SNHLY, CDR2 FYNNEI. The gene calls are TRBV2 and TRBJ2-5; 11 nucleotides align to TRBD1. This clonotype was sampled from a young man with type 1 diabetes. The sequenced material came from naive CD4+ T cells from blood. The CDR3 is CASSRSWTGGGETQYF. CDR3 DNA sequence: TGTGCCAGCAGTCGTTCGTGGACAGGGGGCGGAGAGACCCAGTACTTC.